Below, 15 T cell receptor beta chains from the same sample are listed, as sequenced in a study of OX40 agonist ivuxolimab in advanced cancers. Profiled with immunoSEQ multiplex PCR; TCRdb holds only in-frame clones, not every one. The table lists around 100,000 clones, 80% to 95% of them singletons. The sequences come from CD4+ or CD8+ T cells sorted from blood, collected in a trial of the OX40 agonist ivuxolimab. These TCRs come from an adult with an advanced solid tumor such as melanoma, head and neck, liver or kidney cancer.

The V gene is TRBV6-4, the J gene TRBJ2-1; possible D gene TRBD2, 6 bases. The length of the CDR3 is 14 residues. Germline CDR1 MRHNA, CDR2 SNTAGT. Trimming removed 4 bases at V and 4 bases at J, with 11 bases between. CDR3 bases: TGTGCCAGCAGTGTCACTAGCTGGTACAATGAGCAGTTCTTC. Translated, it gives CASSVTSWYNEQFF.

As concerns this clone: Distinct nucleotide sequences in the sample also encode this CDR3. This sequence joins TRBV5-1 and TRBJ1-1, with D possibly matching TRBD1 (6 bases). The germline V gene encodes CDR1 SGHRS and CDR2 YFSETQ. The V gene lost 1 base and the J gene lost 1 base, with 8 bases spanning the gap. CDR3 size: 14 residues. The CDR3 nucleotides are TGCGCCAGCAGCTTGAGGACAGAGAACACTGAAGCTTTCTTT. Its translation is CASSLRTENTEAFF.

CDR3 sequence (DNA): TGTGCCAGCAGCCGGGATAGGCTGGGACAGCACTCCTACGAGCAGTACTTC. This encodes CASSRDRLGQHSYEQYF. This rearrangement joins TRBV25-1 to TRBJ2-7, with 7 bases matching TRBD1. Trimming at V came to 6 bases and at J to 0 bases, leaving 14 bases not matched to a gene. The V gene's germline CDR1 is MGHDK and CDR2 SYGVNS. The CDR3 is 17 residues long.

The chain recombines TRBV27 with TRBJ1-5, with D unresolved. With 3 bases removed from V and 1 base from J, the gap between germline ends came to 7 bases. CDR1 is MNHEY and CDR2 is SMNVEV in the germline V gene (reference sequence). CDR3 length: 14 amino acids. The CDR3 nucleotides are TGTGCCAGCAGTTTCGGCAAGAGCAATCAGCCCCAGCATTTT. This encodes CASSFGKSNQPQHF.

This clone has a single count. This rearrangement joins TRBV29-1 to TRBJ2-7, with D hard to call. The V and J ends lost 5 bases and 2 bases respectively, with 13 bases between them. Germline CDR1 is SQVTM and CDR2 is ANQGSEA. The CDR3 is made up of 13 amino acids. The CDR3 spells CSVYNLMTYEQYF. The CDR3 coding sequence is TGCAGCGTTTATAACCTTATGACCTACGAGCAGTACTTC.

The CDR3 DNA is TGTGCCAGCAGCGCCAGAGGGGGACTAGCGTCTTCCGGGGAGCTGTTTTTT. This sequence encodes CASSARGGLASSGELFF. The genes are TRBV9 and TRBJ2-2; 10 bases are a match to TRBD2. Unmatched junction bases numbered 11, after V lost 3 bases and J lost 6 bases. CDR1 is SGDLS, CDR2 YYNGEE, per germline. There are 17 residues in the CDR3. Based on the CDR3 plus reference TRBV9 and TRBJ2-2, the full variable domain is DSGVTQTPKHLITATGQRVTLRCSPRSGDLSVYWYQQSLDQGLQFLIQYYNGEERAKGNILERFSAQQFPDLHSELNLSSLELGDSALYFCASSARGGLASSGELFFGEGSRLTVL.

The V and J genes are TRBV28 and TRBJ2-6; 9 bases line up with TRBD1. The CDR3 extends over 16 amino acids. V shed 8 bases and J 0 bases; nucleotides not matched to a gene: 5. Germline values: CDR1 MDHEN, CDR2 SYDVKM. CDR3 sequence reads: CASLGTGNSGANVLTF. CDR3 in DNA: TGTGCCAGCCTTGGGACAGGGAACTCTGGGGCCAACGTCCTGACTTTC.

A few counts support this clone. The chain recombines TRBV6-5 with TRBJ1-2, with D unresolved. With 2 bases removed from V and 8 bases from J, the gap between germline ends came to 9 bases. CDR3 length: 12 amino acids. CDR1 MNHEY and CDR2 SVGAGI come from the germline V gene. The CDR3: CASSYRPGGYTF. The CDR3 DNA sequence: TGTGCCAGCAGTTACCGCCCAGGAGGCTACACCTTC.

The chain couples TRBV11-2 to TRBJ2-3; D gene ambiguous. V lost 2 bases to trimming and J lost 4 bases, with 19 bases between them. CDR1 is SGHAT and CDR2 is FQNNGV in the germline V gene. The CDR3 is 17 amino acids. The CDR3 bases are TGTGCCAGCAGCTTATATCCGGCAGCTTCAATGGCAGATACGCAGTATTTT. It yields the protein CASSLYPAASMADTQYF.

The CDR3 region has the DNA TGCGCCAGCAGCCTAGGGGGGGATACGCAGTATTTT. Translated, it gives CASSLGGDTQYF. V and J are TRBV4-3 and TRBJ2-3, with D possibly being TRBD1 or TRBD2 (6 bases each). Deletions cut 4 bases from V and 6 bases from J, with 8 bases between. Germline CDR1 and CDR2: LGHNA and YSLEER. The CDR3 covers 12 residues.

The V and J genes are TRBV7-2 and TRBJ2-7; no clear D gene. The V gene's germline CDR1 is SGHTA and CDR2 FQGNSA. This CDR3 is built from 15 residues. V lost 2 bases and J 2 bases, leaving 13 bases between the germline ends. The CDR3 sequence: CASSLRPGSTYEQYF. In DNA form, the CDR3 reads TGTGCCAGCAGCTTACGGCCAGGATCCACCTACGAGCAGTACTTC.

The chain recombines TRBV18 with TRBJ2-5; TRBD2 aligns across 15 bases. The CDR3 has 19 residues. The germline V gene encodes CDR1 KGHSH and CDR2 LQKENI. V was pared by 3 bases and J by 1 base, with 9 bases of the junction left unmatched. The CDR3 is CASSPRGLAGGAGQETQYF. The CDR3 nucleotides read TGTGCCAGCTCACCGAGGGGACTAGCGGGAGGTGCTGGCCAAGAGACCCAGTACTTC.

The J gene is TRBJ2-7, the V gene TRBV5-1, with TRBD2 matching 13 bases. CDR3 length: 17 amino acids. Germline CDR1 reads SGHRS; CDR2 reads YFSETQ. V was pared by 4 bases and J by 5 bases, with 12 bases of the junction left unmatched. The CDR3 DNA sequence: TGCGCCAGCAGCAGGGGACTAGCGGGGAGAGGGCTAAACGAGCAGTACTTC. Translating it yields CASSRGLAGRGLNEQYF.

CDR3 nucleotide sequence: TGCGCCAGCAGCCAAGAACCATTTCAGCCCCAGCATTTT. This encodes CASSQEPFQPQHF. This chain connects TRBV4-1 to TRBJ1-5; D remains unclear. The CDR3 is 13 amino acids. From germline, CDR1 is MGHRA and CDR2 YSYEKL. V gave up 0 bases and J gave up 6 bases, with 6 bases separating them.

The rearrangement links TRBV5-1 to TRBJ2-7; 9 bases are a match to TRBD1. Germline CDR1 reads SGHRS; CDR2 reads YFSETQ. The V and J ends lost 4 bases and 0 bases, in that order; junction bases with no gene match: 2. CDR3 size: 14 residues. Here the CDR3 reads CASSPGQGSYEQYF. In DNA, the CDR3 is TGCGCCAGCAGCCCGGGACAGGGCTCCTACGAGCAGTACTTC.